The 32 T cell receptor beta chains below come from one sample, sequenced in a study of blood T cell repertoires in COVID-19. Method: immunoSEQ multiplex PCR; TCRdb's copy keeps in-frame clones and lacks some. The repertoire holds about 290,000 clones, with about 85% as singletons. Sequencing was carried out using peripheral blood. Receptor source: a woman between 50 and 59 years old with active or convalescent COVID-19.

Here the CDR3 reads CASSARQALSPLHF. Here the CDR3 DNA reads TGCGCCAGCAGCGCCCGACAGGCCCTATCACCCCTCCACTTT. The gene calls are TRBV4-1 and TRBJ1-6, with TRBD1 as a possible D gene (6 bases). Looked up from germline, CDR1 is MGHRA and CDR2 is YSYEKL. The CDR3 is made up of 14 amino acids. The ends were cut back, 5 bases at V and 10 bases at J, with 15 bases in the middle.

V and J are TRBV5-1 and TRBJ2-5; D may be TRBD2 (5 bases). In germline, CDR1 is SGHRS, CDR2 YFSETQ. V was cut by 3 bases and J by 0 bases, with 9 bases left in between. The CDR3 covers 14 residues. The CDR3 is CASSSGEDQETQYF. DNA for the CDR3: TGCGCCAGCAGCTCCGGGGAAGACCAAGAGACCCAGTACTTC.

V is TRBV4-1 and J is TRBJ2-2, with D possibly TRBD1 on 5 matching bases. The CDR3 loop spans 16 amino acids. V gave up 0 bases and J gave up 3 bases, with 11 bases separating them. Germline values: CDR1 MGHRA, CDR2 YSYEKL. Here the CDR3 reads CASSQDQTEYTGELFF. The CDR3 DNA follows: TGCGCCAGCAGCCAAGACCAGACAGAGTACACCGGGGAGCTGTTTTTT.

This rearrangement joins TRBV30 to TRBJ1-2; 9 bases are a match to TRBD1. CDR1 is GTSNPN, CDR2 SVGIG, per germline (reference sequence). This CDR3 contains 14 residues. J lost 2 bases, V lost 1 base, and 2 bases had no gene match. CDR3 nucleotide sequence: TGTGCCTGGAGTGAGGACAGGGGCAACTATGGCTACACCTTC. This codes for CAWSEDRGNYGYTF.

This rearrangement joins TRBV3-1 (or the pseudogene TRBV3-2) to TRBJ2-7; 12 bases are shared with TRBD2. The junction had 1 base not matched to a gene; V was cut back by 1 base and J by 3 bases. The CDR3 totals 15 residues. Germline CDR1 LGHDT, CDR2 YNNKEL (reference sequence). The CDR3 loop reads CASSQGLAGVYEQYF. In nucleotides, the CDR3 is TGTGCCAGCAGCCAAGGACTAGCGGGGGTCTACGAGCAGTACTTC.

The V gene is TRBV28, the J gene TRBJ2-7; TRBD1 matches at 7 bases. The CDR3 is made up of 15 amino acids. The germline CDR1 and CDR2 sequences are MDHEN and SYDVKM. V lost 4 bases, J lost 1 base, and 7 bases stayed unmatched. DNA of the CDR3: TGTGCCAGCAGTTACCCGGACAGGCCTTCCTACGAGCAGTACTTC. Translated, it gives CASSYPDRPSYEQYF.

V and J are TRBV3-1 (or the pseudogene TRBV3-2) and TRBJ1-2; unclear D gene. From germline, CDR1 is LGHDT and CDR2 YNNKEL (reference sequence). CDR3 length: 12 amino acids. Trimming cost V 1 base and J 8 bases, with 8 bases left between them. The CDR3 sequence is CASSQVGGGYTF. The DNA of the CDR3 is TGTGCCAGCAGCCAAGTGGGAGGGGGCTACACCTTC.

The chain uses TRBV7-9 and TRBJ2-7, with a tentative D call TRBD2 (6 bases). The length of the CDR3 is 14 residues. Germline assignment: CDR1 SEHNR and CDR2 FQNEAQ (reference sequence). V lost 5 bases and J lost 2, with 13 bases in between. This CDR3 reads CASSPIGTPYEQYF. The CDR3 nucleotides read TGTGCCAGCAGCCCCATCGGGACTCCCTACGAGCAGTACTTC.

The chain carries TRBV28 and TRBJ2-7, with 11 nucleotides matching TRBD2. This CDR3 is built from 17 residues. Trimming took 5 bases from V and 5 from J; bases not matched to a gene: 14. Germline V CDR1 and CDR2: MDHEN, SYDVKM. For the CDR3, the DNA is TGTGCCAGCAGTATCCAAGTCCTTAGCGGGAGGGCCCACGAGCAGTACTTC. Translated, it gives CASSIQVLSGRAHEQYF.

Written as DNA, the CDR3 is TGTGCCAGCTCACCAAGAGAAAATGAGCAGTTCTTC. The encoded protein is CASSPRENEQFF. The chain uses TRBV18 and TRBJ2-1; no clear D gene. Per the germline V gene, CDR1 is KGHSH and CDR2 is LQKENI. The CDR3 covers 12 residues. V lost 2 bases and J 7 bases, leaving 6 bases between the germline ends.

The chain carries TRBV2 and TRBJ2-1; D is undetermined. Trimming removed 6 bases at V and 10 bases at J, with 10 bases between. Germline CDR1 and CDR2: SNHLY and FYNNEI. CDR3 length: 11 residues. The CDR3 sequence: CASSLELEQFF. The CDR3 coding sequence is TGTGCCAGCAGCTTGGAGTTGGAGCAGTTCTTC.

The CDR3 DNA sequence: TGTGCCAGTAGTAACACGGGACAGCACGGCTACACCTTC. It encodes CASSNTGQHGYTF. The rearrangement joins TRBV19 to TRBJ1-2; 7 bases line up with TRBD1. The V gene end was trimmed by 4 bases and the J gene end by 8 bases; junction bases not matched to a gene: 7. CDR3 length: 13 amino acids. CDR1 and CDR2 from the germline V gene are LNHDA and SQIVND (reference sequence).

This rearrangement joins TRBV7-9 to TRBJ2-7; TRBD2 aligns across 9 bases. V was pared by 6 bases and J by 1 base, with 16 bases of the junction left unmatched. The CDR3 runs 18 residues. The germline V gene has CDR1 SEHNR and CDR2 FQNEAQ (reference sequence). DNA of the CDR3: TGTGCCAGCAGTTCACTAGCGATAGGCGGGAGGGGATCCTACGAGCAGTACTTC. This translates into CASSSLAIGGRGSYEQYF.

This rearrangement joins TRBV9 to TRBJ1-1; a weak D match, TRBD1 (5 bases). Germline CDR1 SGDLS, CDR2 YYNGEE. The CDR3 totals 13 residues. With 7 bases removed from V and 2 bases from J, the gap between germline ends came to 12 bases. Here the CDR3 reads CASRRGGNTEAFF. The CDR3 coding sequence is TGTGCCAGCCGACGGGGGGGAAACACTGAAGCTTTCTTT. The whole variable domain, remainder taken from reference TRBV9 and TRBJ1-1, is DSGVTQTPKHLITATGQRVTLRCSPRSGDLSVYWYQQSLDQGLQFLIQYYNGEERAKGNILERFSAQQFPDLHSELNLSSLELGDSALYFCASRRGGNTEAFFGQGTRLTVV.

The CDR3 DNA sequence: TGTGCCAGCAGCCCGGGGGACAGGGGCAGGATAAACACTGAAGCTTTCTTT. It encodes CASSPGDRGRINTEAFF. The J gene is TRBJ1-1, the V gene TRBV5-4; 10 bases line up with TRBD1. Germline CDR1 is SGHNT and CDR2 is YYREEE (reference sequence). Germline trimming cut 4 bases from V and 2 bases from J; bases unmatched to any gene: 11. The CDR3 has 17 residues. The full variable domain, with the rest looked up from reference TRBV5-4 and TRBJ1-1, is ETGVTQSPTHLIKTRGQQVTLRCSSQSGHNTVSWYQQALGQGPQFIFQYYREEENGRGNFPPRFSGLQFPNYSSELNVNALELDDSALYLCASSPGDRGRINTEAFFGQGTRLTVV.

The chain joins TRBV5-4 to TRBJ2-2; TRBD2 aligns across 9 bases. Germline V gives CDR1 SGHNT, CDR2 YYREEE (reference sequence). CDR3 size: 16 residues. The V gene end was trimmed by 0 bases and the J gene end by 7 bases; junction bases not matched to a gene: 7. CDR3 nucleotides: TGTGCCAGCAGCTTGGGCCCGGGACTAGCCGGCGGGGAGCTGTTTTTT. This translates into CASSLGPGLAGGELFF.

The V and J genes are TRBV6-5 and TRBJ1-1, with a weak D call TRBD1 (6 bases). The germline gives CDR1 MNHEY, CDR2 SVGAGI. The CDR3 loop spans 14 amino acids. The ends were cut back, 6 bases at V and 6 bases at J, with 17 bases in the middle. CDR3 nucleotide sequence: TGTGCCAGCAGGCGATCTTCAGGGGCCTCTGAAGCTTTCTTT. Translating gives CASRRSSGASEAFF.

The V and J genes are TRBV7-2 and TRBJ2-3; a weak D match, TRBD2 (6 bases). CDR1 and CDR2 (germline): SGHTA, FQGNSA. The germline V and J ends were trimmed by 5 bases and 4 bases, with 10 bases remaining between them. This CDR3 region has 13 residues. The DNA for the CDR3 is TGTGCCAGCAGCCGGGAGAACCCAGATACGCAGTATTTT. It yields the protein CASSRENPDTQYF.

J is TRBJ2-3 and V is TRBV14, with 7 positions matching TRBD1. CDR1 and CDR2 (germline): SGHDN, FVKESK. V trimming: 4 bases; J trimming: 6 bases; junction bases outside the gene matches: 13. CDR3 length: 16 residues. CDR3 residues: CASSPSTGSLRDTQYF. CDR3 coding DNA: TGTGCCAGCAGCCCATCGACAGGGTCACTCCGGGATACGCAGTATTTT.

This chain connects TRBV6-5 to TRBJ2-5; weak D call: TRBD1 (5 bases). Germline V gene lookup returns CDR1 MNHEY and CDR2 SVGAGI. The CDR3 runs 14 residues. Trimming shortened V by 8 bases and J by 5 bases, and 18 bases separated the two germline ends. CDR3 residues: CASWTRLPGETQYF. CDR3 in DNA: TGTGCCAGCTGGACACGTCTCCCTGGGGAGACCCAGTACTTC.

This clone has just one count. V usage is TRBV10-2 and J usage is TRBJ1-5, with 8 bases fitting TRBD1. The CDR3 loop spans 16 amino acids. Germline values: CDR1 WSHSY, CDR2 SAAADI. V was clipped by 7 bases and J by 2 bases; unmatched bases: 10. This chain's CDR3 is CASTTGQGSGNQPQHF. The CDR3 DNA reads as TGCGCCAGCACGACTGGACAGGGTAGTGGCAATCAGCCCCAGCATTTT.

CDR3 sequence reads: CASSRSGTGGTYEQYF. The CDR3, as DNA: TGTGCCAGCAGCCGATCCGGGACAGGGGGCACCTACGAGCAGTACTTC. This chain links TRBV28 with TRBJ2-7, with 12 positions matching TRBD1. Germline-derived CDR1 and CDR2 are MDHEN and SYDVKM. The CDR3 contains 16 residues. V lost 6 bases to trimming and J lost 2 bases; unmatched junction nucleotides: 8.

V usage is TRBV10-3 and J usage is TRBJ1-4; tentative D call: TRBD1 (5 bases). The CDR3 has 16 amino acids. Trimming shortened V by 3 bases and J by 8 bases, and 19 bases separated the two germline ends. The germline CDR1 and CDR2 sequences are ENHRY and SYGVKD. This chain's CDR3 is CAISETRAGIGEKLFF. The CDR3, as DNA: TGTGCCATCAGTGAAACCAGGGCTGGCATTGGGGAAAAACTGTTTTTT.

The V and J genes are TRBV19 and TRBJ2-7; 11 bases align to TRBD2. V dropped 5 bases and J dropped 1; count of bases not matched to a gene: 7. The germline V gene encodes CDR1 LNHDA and CDR2 SQIVND (reference sequence). The CDR3 is 16 amino acids. CDR3: CASSHGLAGHSYEQYF. The CDR3 DNA reads as TGTGCCAGTAGTCATGGACTAGCGGGCCATTCCTACGAGCAGTACTTC.

The gene calls are TRBV19 and TRBJ1-1, with 9 bases lining up with TRBD1. The junction had 3 bases not matched to a gene; V was cut back by 4 bases and J by 0 bases. From germline, CDR1 is LNHDA and CDR2 SQIVND (reference sequence). This CDR3 has 15 amino acids. The CDR3 region is CASSKRTGVNTEAFF. The DNA for the CDR3 is TGTGCCAGTAGTAAACGGACAGGGGTGAACACTGAAGCTTTCTTT. The complete variable domain, with remaining parts taken from reference TRBV19 and TRBJ1-1, reads DGGITQSPKYLFRKEGQNVTLSCEQNLNHDAMYWYRQDPGQGLRLIYYSQIVNDFQKGDIAEGYSVSREKKESFPLTVTSAQKNPTAFYLCASSKRTGVNTEAFFGQGTRLTVV.

The V and J genes are TRBV10-2 and TRBJ2-2; D remains ambiguous. The CDR3 runs to 15 residues. Trimming removed 4 bases from V and 1 base from J, with 10 bases in between. Germline values: CDR1 WSHSY, CDR2 SAAADI. The DNA for the CDR3 is TGCGCCAGCAGTGCAATGAGACAGAACACCGGGGAGCTGTTTTTT. This sequence encodes CASSAMRQNTGELFF.

This chain links TRBV2 with TRBJ2-5, with TRBD1 matching 8 bases. Losses at the gene ends were 6 bases for V and 5 bases for J; bases not matched to a gene: 5. The CDR3 totals 13 residues. Germline loops: CDR1 SNHLY, CDR2 FYNNEI. CDR3 DNA sequence: TGTGCCAGCAGGACAGGGGTAGATGAGACCCAGTACTTC. It codes for CASRTGVDETQYF.

The V call is TRBV6-5, the J call TRBJ1-1; possibly TRBD1 for D (6 bases). Germline V gives CDR1 MNHEY, CDR2 SVGAGI. This CDR3 has 13 amino acids. The V gene lost 5 bases and the J gene lost 7 bases, with 14 bases spanning the gap. CDR3 residues: CASSRGRGFEAFF. The CDR3, as DNA: TGTGCCAGCAGTCGGGGCAGGGGATTTGAAGCTTTCTTT.

The V and J genes are TRBV7-2 and TRBJ2-2; a weak D match, TRBD1 (6 bases). With 3 bases removed from V and 2 bases from J, the gap between germline ends came to 16 bases. Germline V CDR1 and CDR2: SGHTA, FQGNSA. The CDR3 runs 17 residues. CDR3 amino acids: CASSFNPDSFNTGELFF. Written as DNA, the CDR3 is TGTGCCAGCAGCTTCAACCCGGACAGCTTTAACACCGGGGAGCTGTTTTTT. Variable domain in full (rest from reference TRBV7-2 and TRBJ2-2): GAGVSQSPSNKVTEKGKDVELRCDPISGHTALYWYRQSLGQGLEFLIYFQGNSAPDKSGLPSDRFSAERTGGSVSTLTIQRTQQEDSAVYLCASSFNPDSFNTGELFFGEGSRLTVL.

The chain has TRBV4-1 and TRBJ2-1, with 9 bases that match TRBD2. Trimming at V came to 3 bases and at J to 4 bases, leaving 7 bases not matched to a gene. CDR3 length: 16 residues. Germline V lookup: CDR1 MGHRA, CDR2 YSYEKL. CDR3 sequence: CASSQGAGGYYNEQFF. The DNA of the CDR3 is TGCGCCAGCAGCCAGGGAGCGGGAGGCTATTACAATGAGCAGTTCTTC.

This clone was seen a single time. This chain connects TRBV3-1 (or the pseudogene TRBV3-2) to TRBJ1-1; tentatively, D is TRBD1 (5 bases). The CDR3 spans 13 residues. The germline V and J ends were trimmed by 3 bases and 2 bases, with 7 bases remaining between them. In germline, CDR1 is LGHDT, CDR2 YNNKEL (reference sequence). The CDR3 spells CASSHQGNTEAFF. The CDR3 coding sequence is TGTGCCAGCAGCCATCAGGGAAACACTGAAGCTTTCTTT.

J is TRBJ2-3 and V is TRBV5-1; 8 nucleotides line up with TRBD2. Germline CDR1 SGHRS, CDR2 YFSETQ. This CDR3 has 16 residues. V lost 2 bases and J lost 0; bases outside the gene matches: 5. The chain's CDR3 is CASSFSTSASTDTQYF. In nucleotides, the CDR3 is TGCGCCAGCAGCTTCTCGACTAGCGCTAGCACAGATACGCAGTATTTT.